A single sample is the source of the 25 T cell receptor beta chains below, sequenced in a study of molecular identifiers for immune sequencing clone quantification. TCRdb fed the PCR reads into MiXCR, producing one record per CDR3 protein. The sample carries about 630,000 distinct CDR3 sequences, approximately 24% recorded once. Sequencing was carried out using naive CD8+ T cells from blood, with Jurkat cell RNA spiked in. Subset indicated: FACS-sorted CD8+CD4-CCR7+CD45RA+ naive T cells. Receptor source: a human donor in good health. Some libraries in this study had Jurkat cell RNA spiked in.

This clonotype came up a few times. The rearrangement uses TRBV9 and TRBJ2-5, with 7 positions matching TRBD2. Germline values: CDR1 SGDLS, CDR2 YYNGEE. The CDR3 is 17 residues long. The trim removed 2 bases at V and 4 bases at J, leaving 14 bases unmatched. Here the CDR3 DNA reads TGTGCCAGCAGCGTCGGAGCGGGGATAGTGAACGGAGAGACCCAGTACTTC. Residues: CASSVGAGIVNGETQYF.

This clonotype was counted at least ten times. The gene calls are TRBV7-7 and TRBJ2-2; 7 nucleotides agree with TRBD1. Trimming removed 5 bases from V and 0 bases from J; junction bases left unmatched: 3. Germline lookup yields CDR1 SSHAT and CDR2 FNYEAQ (reference sequence). The CDR3 loop spans 15 amino acids. The DNA of the CDR3 is TGTGCCAGCAGCCCCGGGACAGCGAACACCGGGGAGCTGTTTTTT. Encoded protein: CASSPGTANTGELFF. Looking up the rest from reference TRBV7-7 and TRBJ2-2 gives the full variable domain: GAGVSQSPRYKVTKRGQDVTLRCDPISSHATLYWYQQALGQGPEFLTYFNYEAQPDKSGLPSDRFSAERPEGSISTLTIQRTEQRDSAMYRCASSPGTANTGELFFGEGSRLTVL.

This clonotype was counted ten times or more. The chain uses TRBV24-1 and TRBJ1-1; 8 positions agree with TRBD1. Germline assignment: CDR1 KGHDR and CDR2 SFDVKD. The J segment lost 8 bases and the V segment lost 7 bases, leaving 17 bases of the junction unmatched. This CDR3 is built from 16 residues. CDR3 nucleotide sequence: TGTGCCACCAGCTGTCATCACACTCAGGGGGCTATGGAAGCTTTCTTT. This sequence encodes CATSCHHTQGAMEAFF.

On this clonotype itself: An end of the junction differs from the germline gene, which may be a read error. For the CDR3, the DNA is TGTGCCAGGGGGTTATTCTGGCCCGCAGCTAATGAAGAACTGATTTTT. The encoded protein is CARGLFWPAANEELIF. The J gene is TRBJ1-4, the V gene TRBV12-3 or TRBV12-4; D uncertain. The CDR3 sequence is 16 residues long.

In its sample, this clonotype was seen many times. The DNA for the CDR3 is TGCGCCAGCAGCTGGGGGACCTCCCCCGAAGCTTTCTTT. This codes for CASSWGTSPEAFF. The rearrangement uses TRBV5-1 and TRBJ1-1; D is perhaps TRBD1 (5 bases). CDR1 and CDR2 from the germline V gene are SGHRS and YFSETQ. Trimming stripped 3 bases from V and 8 bases from J, with 14 bases between. The CDR3 runs to 13 residues. The full variable domain, with the rest looked up from reference TRBV5-1 and TRBJ1-1, is KAGVTQTPRYLIKTRGQQVTLSCSPISGHRSVSWYQQTPGQGLQFLFEYFSETQRNKGNFPGRFSGRQFSNSRSEMNVSTLELGDSALYLCASSWGTSPEAFFGQGTRLTVV.

This clonotype was recorded at least ten times. This chain connects TRBV4-1 to TRBJ1-1; 7 bases align to TRBD1. Per germline, CDR1 MGHRA and CDR2 YSYEKL. J gave up 11 bases and V 4 bases, and 13 bases lay outside the gene matches. This CDR3 spans 14 amino acids. The CDR3 DNA sequence: TGCGCCAGCAGCCCCGGGACAGCCCCTGGGATGGCTTTCTTT. Translated: CASSPGTAPGMAFF.

V and J are TRBV19 and TRBJ2-1, with 11 bases aligning to TRBD2. The length of the CDR3 is 15 residues. J gave up 3 bases and V 5 bases, and 3 bases lay outside the gene matches. Germline lookup yields CDR1 LNHDA and CDR2 SQIVND (reference sequence). CDR3 in amino acids: CASSLTSGNYNEQFF. CDR3 DNA: TGTGCCAGTAGTCTGACTAGCGGGAACTACAATGAGCAGTTCTTC.

A word on this clonotype: This may come from a read error, since a much larger clone is one base off. J is TRBJ2-7 and V is TRBV4-1; the match to TRBD1 covers 9 bases. V dropped 8 bases and J dropped 3; count of bases not matched to a gene: 11. CDR3 length: 15 residues. Germline V lookup: CDR1 MGHRA, CDR2 YSYEKL. The CDR3 sequence is CASRPLQGQGYEQYF. Written as DNA, the CDR3 is TGCGCCAGCCGCCCCCTACAGGGACAGGGCTACGAGCAGTACTTC.

This clonotype was counted ten times or more. The genes are TRBV28 and TRBJ1-6; tentative D call: TRBD1 (5 bases). CDR1 is MDHEN, CDR2 SYDVKM, per germline. The V end lost 7 bases, the J end lost 4 bases, and 11 bases lay between the germline ends. The CDR3 consists of 14 residues. CDR3 coding DNA: TGTGCCAGCAACGGCGGGGGATATAATTCACCCCTCCACTTT. It translates to CASNGGGYNSPLHF.

This clonotype has a single count. This may be a read error, as it is one base from a much larger clone. The chain carries TRBV7-9 and TRBJ1-6; D not resolved. The V gene's germline CDR1 is SEHNR and CDR2 FQNEAQ (reference sequence). The CDR3 consists of 14 residues. Trimming shortened V by 3 bases and J by 7 bases, and 10 bases separated the two germline ends. CDR3 DNA sequence: TGTGCCAGCAGCTTGGGCAGTCGCAATTCACCCCTCCACTTT. It specifies CASSLGSRNSPLHF.

This clonotype was counted only a few times. The J gene is TRBJ1-2, the V gene TRBV20-1; the match to TRBD1 covers 7 bases. CDR3 length: 15 amino acids. Germline CDR1 and CDR2: DFQATT and SNEGSKA (reference sequence). V lost 6 bases, J lost 6 bases, and 16 bases stayed unmatched. Here the CDR3 reads CSAPIRTGYVDGYTF. The CDR3 DNA sequence: TGCAGTGCCCCAATACGGACAGGTTACGTAGATGGCTACACCTTC.

With respect to this clonotype: No conserved phenylalanine or tryptophan ends this CDR3, so it is likely a read error. J is TRBJ2-3 and V is TRBV7-9, with D possibly being TRBD1 or TRBD2 (6 bases each). This CDR3 spans 17 amino acids. Germline-derived CDR1 and CDR2 are SEHNR and FQNEAQ (reference sequence). The CDR3 DNA sequence: TGTGGCAGCAGCTTTGGGGGGCCCCCCGCGCTAAAGAATACGCAGTATTCT. It codes for CGSSFGGPPALKNTQYS.

Concerning this clonotype: Since no conserved phenylalanine or tryptophan closes the CDR3, a read error is the likely cause. The chain has TRBV19 and TRBJ2-3; D is unclear. Trimming took 6 bases from V and 4 from J, leaving 11 bases between them. This CDR3 comprises 13 residues. CDR1 LNHDA and CDR2 SQIVND come from the germline V gene (reference sequence). CDR3 sequence: CASSPDWADTQYL. CDR3 nucleotides: TGTGCCAGTAGCCCAGACTGGGCAGATACGCAGTATCTT.

This clonotype was recorded at least ten times. This chain joins TRBV29-1 and TRBJ2-4; D is possibly TRBD1 (5 bases). The V gene's germline CDR1 is SQVTM and CDR2 ANQGSEA. V lost 4 bases to trimming and J lost 2 bases, with 12 bases between them. The CDR3 has 14 residues. Here the CDR3 reads CSVAGQGSKNIQYF. The CDR3 bases are TGCAGCGTTGCTGGTCAGGGTTCCAAAAACATTCAGTACTTC.

Regarding this clonotype: This may be a read error: a much more frequent sequence differs by one nucleotide. This chain links TRBV4-1 with TRBJ2-7; D is unresolved. Trimming stripped 3 bases from V and 2 bases from J, with 14 bases between. There are 15 residues in the CDR3. Germline V gives CDR1 MGHRA, CDR2 YSYEKL. In DNA, the CDR3 is TGCGCCAGCAGCCATGGAGTGACCAAAGCCTACGAGCAGTACTTC. Protein product: CASSHGVTKAYEQYF.

The chain employs TRBV5-4 and TRBJ1-6, with a possible D match to TRBD1 (5 bases). The ends were cut back, 4 bases at V and 9 bases at J, with 14 bases in the middle. Germline V gene lookup returns CDR1 SGHNT and CDR2 YYREEE (reference sequence). The CDR3 sequence is 14 residues long. This CDR3 is CASSPDIMSSPLHF. For the CDR3, the DNA is TGTGCCAGCAGCCCGGACATTATGAGTTCACCCCTCCACTTT. Using reference TRBV5-4 and TRBJ1-6 for the parts outside the CDR3, the full variable domain is ETGVTQSPTHLIKTRGQQVTLRCSSQSGHNTVSWYQQALGQGPQFIFQYYREEENGRGNFPPRFSGLQFPNYSSELNVNALELDDSALYLCASSPDIMSSPLHFGNGTRLTVT.

The table lists this clonotype with many counts. V usage is TRBV20-1 and J usage is TRBJ2-7; 8 nucleotides align to TRBD2. Per the germline V gene, CDR1 is DFQATT and CDR2 is SNEGSKA (reference sequence). This CDR3 has 13 residues. The V segment lost 0 bases and the J segment 6 bases; nucleotides outside the gene matches: 4. The CDR3 DNA sequence: TGCAGTGCTAGAGAAGCGGGAGATCGCGAGCAGTACTTC. Translating gives CSAREAGDREQYF.

This clonotype was counted many times. The genes are TRBV6-5 and TRBJ2-3, with D possibly called TRBD1 or TRBD2 (5 bases each). Germline lookup yields CDR1 MNHEY and CDR2 SVGAGI. Trimming pared 0 bases from V and 0 bases from J, leaving 10 bases between. The CDR3 is made up of 16 amino acids. The CDR3 reads CASSYSGEFSTDTQYF. The CDR3 DNA reads TGTGCCAGCAGTTACTCGGGGGAGTTCAGCACAGATACGCAGTATTTT.

In its sample, this clonotype was seen many times. V is TRBV7-6 and J is TRBJ2-3, with D perhaps being TRBD1 or TRBD2 (5 bases each). Germline V lookup: CDR1 SGHVS, CDR2 FNYEAQ. This CDR3 is built from 15 residues. V lost 5 bases and J 5 bases, leaving 17 bases between the germline ends. The CDR3 sequence is CASSILRDAVDTQYF. For the CDR3, the DNA is TGTGCCAGCAGCATCCTCCGGGACGCGGTAGATACGCAGTATTTT.

A remark on this clonotype: A read error may be the cause here, since a much bigger clone is one base away. In this CDR3 the conserved last residue, phenylalanine or tryptophan, is missing, so a read error is likely. The genes are TRBV9 and TRBJ2-3; the D gene is possibly TRBD1 (6 bases). The CDR3 totals 15 residues. Germline values: CDR1 SGDLS, CDR2 YYNGEE. Trimming took 2 bases from V and 3 from J, leaving 13 bases between them. The CDR3 region is CASSVGTFTTDTQYL. The DNA for the CDR3 is TGTGCCAGCAGCGTTGGGACATTTACTACAGATACGCAGTATTTA.

About this clonotype: One end of the junction does not line up with germline, which may come from a read error. V and J are TRBV4-1 and TRBJ2-1; perhaps TRBD1 as D (5 bases). CDR3 length equals 13 residues. CDR1 and CDR2 from the germline V gene are MGHRA and YSYEKL. The CDR3 nucleotides are TGCGCCAGCAGCCAATCAGGGCTCCCTGAGCAGCTCTTC. As protein: CASSQSGLPEQLF.

This clonotype was seen a few times. For the CDR3, the DNA is TGTGCCAGCCGGCAAACGACAGGGGTCGTGTGGACCGGGGAGCTGTTTTTT. It is translated as CASRQTTGVVWTGELFF. The V call is TRBV18, the J call TRBJ2-2, with 8 bases identical to TRBD1. This CDR3 is built from 17 residues. J lost 5 bases, V lost 8 bases, and 16 bases had no gene match. Germline V lookup: CDR1 KGHSH, CDR2 LQKENI.

This clonotype turned up a few times. V is TRBV5-8 and J is TRBJ2-1; 8 nucleotides agree with TRBD2. V shed 5 bases and J 5 bases; nucleotides not matched to a gene: 15. This CDR3 spans 17 amino acids. Looked up from germline, CDR1 is SGHTS and CDR2 is YDEGEE. The CDR3 here is CASRGGFSGGVDNEQFF. DNA of the CDR3: TGTGCCAGCAGAGGGGGATTCTCGGGAGGGGTCGACAATGAGCAGTTCTTC.

Comment on this clonotype: At one boundary the junction diverges from the germline segment, which might be a read error. This chain joins TRBV5-3 and TRBJ2-7, with D possibly matching TRBD1 (6 bases). TRBV5-3 is an ORF, with its function uncertain. This CDR3 is built from 15 residues. CDR3 nucleotides: TGTGCCAGCAGCTTGTTCGAGGACAGCGCCTACGAGCAGTACTTC. Translation gives CASSLFEDSAYEQYF.

This clonotype has ten or more counts. V is TRBV20-1 and J is TRBJ2-5; D possibly matches TRBD1 or TRBD2 (6 bases each). This CDR3 has 13 residues. V lost 5 bases, J lost 3 bases, and 13 bases lay in between. The germline CDR1 and CDR2 sequences are DFQATT and SNEGSKA (reference sequence). CDR3 amino acids: CSAARDTEETQYF. The CDR3 DNA reads as TGCAGTGCTGCGCGGGACACAGAAGAGACCCAGTACTTC.